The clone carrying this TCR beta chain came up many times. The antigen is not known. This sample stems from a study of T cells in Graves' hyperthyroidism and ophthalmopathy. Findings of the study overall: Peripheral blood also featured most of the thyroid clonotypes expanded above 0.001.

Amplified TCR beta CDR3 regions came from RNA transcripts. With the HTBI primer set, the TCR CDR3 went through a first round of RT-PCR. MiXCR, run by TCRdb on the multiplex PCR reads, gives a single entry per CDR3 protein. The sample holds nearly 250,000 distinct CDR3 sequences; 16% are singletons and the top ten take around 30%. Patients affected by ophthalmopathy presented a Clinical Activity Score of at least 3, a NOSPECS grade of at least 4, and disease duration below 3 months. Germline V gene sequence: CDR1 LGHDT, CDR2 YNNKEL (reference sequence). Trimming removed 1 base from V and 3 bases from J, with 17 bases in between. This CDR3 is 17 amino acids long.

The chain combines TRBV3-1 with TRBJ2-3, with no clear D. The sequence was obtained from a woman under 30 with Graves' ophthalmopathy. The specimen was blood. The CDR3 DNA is TGTGCCAGCAGCCAAGCCAGCGCCGGAGCACGGACAGATACGCAGTATTTT. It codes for CASSQASAGARTDTQYF.